This is a list of T cell receptor beta chains from one sample in a study of blood T cell repertoires in COVID-19. Generated by immunoSEQ multiplex PCR, the TCRdb table keeps only in-frame clones and is missing some. The sample carries 200,000 to 250,000 clones, 86% recorded once. The sequencing input was peripheral blood. All receptors derive from an elderly woman with COVID-19, enrolled during active disease. The conserved cysteine and the conserved F or W are not part of the CDR3 here. Fields, in order: V gene, D gene, J gene, CDR3 protein. The D gene is left open where the match is weak.

>TRBV11-2|TRBD1|TRBJ2-7
ASSPGGKPYEQY
>TRBV7-3|.|TRBJ2-1
ASSANPRGSSYNEQF
>TRBV28|.|TRBJ1-2
ASSLRDNYGYT
>TRBV2|.|TRBJ1-5
ASSAEGNQPQH
>TRBV20-1|TRBD1|TRBJ1-2
SARLGQGHT
>TRBV7-6|TRBD1|TRBJ1-4
ASSPGQGLQKLF
>TRBV2|.|TRBJ1-3
ASILDEATGNTIY
>TRBV24-1|TRBD1|TRBJ2-1
ATSDSQHRGPYNEQF
>TRBV19|TRBD1|TRBJ2-5
ASSIAGGRKGETQY
>TRBV7-9|.|TRBJ1-2
ASSRQSAYGYT
>TRBV7-6|.|TRBJ2-7
ASSLEQESYEQY
>TRBV7-7|TRBD2|TRBJ2-2
ASSLRGAGDGELF
>TRBV11-2|.|TRBJ1-4
ASRANEKLF
>TRBV5-1|.|TRBJ2-7
ASSLVGAGVYEQY
>TRBV5-1|.|TRBJ1-6
ASSLDSRGSPLH
>TRBV27|TRBD1|TRBJ2-5
ASSRSGTGTGGETQY
>TRBV10-2|.|TRBJ1-1
ASSDRENTEAF
>TRBV15|.|TRBJ1-1
ATSRASAGRTEAF
>TRBV18|TRBD1|TRBJ2-5
ASSPNPRGETQY
>TRBV24-1|TRBD1|TRBJ2-2
ATSDPGQGSTGELF
>TRBV4-1|TRBD2|TRBJ2-7
ASSTLAGYEQY
>TRBV2|.|TRBJ2-2
ASSELLSAGELF
>TRBV5-4|TRBD2|TRBJ2-3
ASSLGGGARDTQY
>TRBV2|.|TRBJ1-6
ASSEMGRNSPLH
>TRBV4-2|.|TRBJ1-2
ASSQGNYGYT
>TRBV19|TRBD1|TRBJ1-3
ASSNRQGTRNTIY
>TRBV28|.|TRBJ1-2
ASSLGTVPWGYT
>TRBV28|TRBD1|TRBJ1-1
ASSYPTGPAEAF
>TRBV10-1|TRBD1|TRBJ1-2
ASSESRDRPYGYT
>TRBV10-3|.|TRBJ2-5
AISDGLSQETQY
>TRBV7-9|TRBD1|TRBJ2-6
ASSTWTGELRSGANVLT